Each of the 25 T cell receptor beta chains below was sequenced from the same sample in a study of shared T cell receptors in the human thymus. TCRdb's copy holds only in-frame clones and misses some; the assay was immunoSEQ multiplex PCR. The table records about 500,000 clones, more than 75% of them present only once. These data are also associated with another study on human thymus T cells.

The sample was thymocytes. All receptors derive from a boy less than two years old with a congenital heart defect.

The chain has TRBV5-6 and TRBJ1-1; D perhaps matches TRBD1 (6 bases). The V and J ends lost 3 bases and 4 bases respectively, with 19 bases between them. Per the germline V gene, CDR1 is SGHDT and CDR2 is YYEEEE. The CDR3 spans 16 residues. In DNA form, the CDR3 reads TGTGCCAGCAGCTGGGGGAGGGGGGGGGCCAGCACTGAAGCTTTCTTT. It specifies CASSWGRGGASTEAFF.

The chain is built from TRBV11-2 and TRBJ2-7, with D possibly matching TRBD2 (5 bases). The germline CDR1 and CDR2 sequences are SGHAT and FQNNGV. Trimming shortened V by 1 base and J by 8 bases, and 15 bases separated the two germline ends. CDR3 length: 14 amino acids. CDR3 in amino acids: CASSLVLSGSQQYF. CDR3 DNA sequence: TGTGCCAGCAGCTTAGTGCTCAGCGGTTCCCAGCAGTACTTC.

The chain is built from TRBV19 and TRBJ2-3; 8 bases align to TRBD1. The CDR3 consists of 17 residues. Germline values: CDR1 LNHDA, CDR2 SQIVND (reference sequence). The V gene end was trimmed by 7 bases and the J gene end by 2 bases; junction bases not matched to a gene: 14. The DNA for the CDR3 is TGTGCCAGTACTCCTCCTGCGGGACAGGTACACACAGATACGCAGTATTTT. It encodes CASTPPAGQVHTDTQYF. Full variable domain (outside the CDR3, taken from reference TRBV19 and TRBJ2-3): DGGITQSPKYLFRKEGQNVTLSCEQNLNHDAMYWYRQDPGQGLRLIYYSQIVNDFQKGDIAEGYSVSREKKESFPLTVTSAQKNPTAFYLCASTPPAGQVHTDTQYFGPGTRLTVL.

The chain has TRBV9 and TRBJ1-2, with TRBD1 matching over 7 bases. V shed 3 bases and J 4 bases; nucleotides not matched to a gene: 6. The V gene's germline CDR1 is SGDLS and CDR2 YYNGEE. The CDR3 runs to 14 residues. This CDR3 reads CASSAQGGIYGYTF. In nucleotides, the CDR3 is TGTGCCAGCAGCGCCCAAGGGGGCATCTATGGCTACACCTTC.

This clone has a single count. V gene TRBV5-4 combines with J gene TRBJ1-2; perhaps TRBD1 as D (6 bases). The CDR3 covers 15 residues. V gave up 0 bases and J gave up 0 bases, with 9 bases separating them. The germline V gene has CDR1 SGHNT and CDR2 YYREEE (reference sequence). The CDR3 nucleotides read TGTGCCAGCAGCTTGGTGGGGACAACTAACTATGGCTACACCTTC. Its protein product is CASSLVGTTNYGYTF.

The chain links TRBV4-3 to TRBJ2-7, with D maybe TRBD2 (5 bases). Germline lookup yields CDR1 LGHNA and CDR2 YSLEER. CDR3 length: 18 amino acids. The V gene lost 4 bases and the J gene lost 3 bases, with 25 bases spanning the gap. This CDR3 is CASSPARDYVGSYYEQYF. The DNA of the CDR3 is TGCGCCAGCAGCCCCGCCCGGGATTATGTGGGGTCTTACTACGAGCAGTACTTC.

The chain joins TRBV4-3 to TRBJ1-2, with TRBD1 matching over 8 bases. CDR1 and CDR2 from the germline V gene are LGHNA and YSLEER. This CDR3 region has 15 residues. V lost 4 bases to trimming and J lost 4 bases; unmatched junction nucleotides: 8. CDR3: CASSRSQGEGYGYTF. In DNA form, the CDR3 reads TGCGCCAGCAGCCGCTCACAGGGGGAGGGCTATGGCTACACCTTC.

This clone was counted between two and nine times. CDR3 residues: CASSGREQGEEYEQYF. CDR3 nucleotide sequence: TGTGCCAGCTCGGGCCGGGAACAGGGGGAAGAGTACGAGCAGTACTTC. The chain has TRBV5-4 and TRBJ2-7; 8 bases agree with TRBD1. The CDR3 consists of 16 residues. The junction had 16 bases not matched to a gene; V was cut back by 7 bases and J by 4 bases. The germline V gene encodes CDR1 SGHNT and CDR2 YYREEE (reference sequence).

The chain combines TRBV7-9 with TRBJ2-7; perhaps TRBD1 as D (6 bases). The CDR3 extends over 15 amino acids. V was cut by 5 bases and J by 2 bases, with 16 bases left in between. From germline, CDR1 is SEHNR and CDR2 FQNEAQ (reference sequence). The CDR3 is CASSQTGMRAYEQYF. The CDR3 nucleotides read TGTGCCAGCAGCCAAACAGGGATGAGGGCCTACGAGCAGTACTTC.

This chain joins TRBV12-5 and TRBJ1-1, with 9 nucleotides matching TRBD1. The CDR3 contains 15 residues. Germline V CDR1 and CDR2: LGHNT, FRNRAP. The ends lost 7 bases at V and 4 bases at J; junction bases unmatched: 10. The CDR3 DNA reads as TGTGCTAGTGTGGAAGGGGGGGACAGGGTCACTGAAGCTTTCTTT. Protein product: CASVEGGDRVTEAFF. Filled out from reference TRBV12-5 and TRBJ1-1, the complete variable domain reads DARVTQTPRHKVTEMGQEVTMRCQPILGHNTVFWYRQTMMQGLELLAYFRNRAPLDDSGMPKDRFSAEMPDATLATLKIQPSEPRDSAVYFCASVEGGDRVTEAFFGQGTRLTVV.

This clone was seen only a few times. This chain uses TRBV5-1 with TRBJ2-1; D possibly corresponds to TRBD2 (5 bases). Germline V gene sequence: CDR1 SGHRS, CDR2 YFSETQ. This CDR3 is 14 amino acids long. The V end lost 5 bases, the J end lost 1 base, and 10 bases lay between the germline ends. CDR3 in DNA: TGCGCCAGCAGTAGCGAGCGATCCTACAATGAGCAGTTCTTC. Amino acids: CASSSERSYNEQFF.

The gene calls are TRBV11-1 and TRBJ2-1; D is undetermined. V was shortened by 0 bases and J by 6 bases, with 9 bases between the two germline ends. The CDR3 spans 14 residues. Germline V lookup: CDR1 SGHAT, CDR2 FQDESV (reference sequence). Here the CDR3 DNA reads TGTGCCAGCAGCTTAGCGTTCCCGCGCAATGAGCAGTTCTTC. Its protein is CASSLAFPRNEQFF.

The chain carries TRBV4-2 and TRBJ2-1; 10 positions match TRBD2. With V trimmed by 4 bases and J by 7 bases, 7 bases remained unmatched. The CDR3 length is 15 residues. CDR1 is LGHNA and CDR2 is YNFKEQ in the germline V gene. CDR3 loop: CASSPKSGRANEQFF. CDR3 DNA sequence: TGTGCCAGCAGCCCGAAAAGCGGGAGGGCAAATGAGCAGTTCTTC.

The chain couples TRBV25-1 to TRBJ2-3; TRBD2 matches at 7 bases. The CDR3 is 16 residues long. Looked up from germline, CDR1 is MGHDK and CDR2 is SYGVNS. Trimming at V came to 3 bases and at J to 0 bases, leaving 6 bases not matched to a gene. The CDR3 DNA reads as TGTGCCAGCAGTGAGGGGAGGGCTCCTAGCACAGATACGCAGTATTTT. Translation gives CASSEGRAPSTDTQYF. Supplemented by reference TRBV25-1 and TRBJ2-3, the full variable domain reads EADIYQTPRYLVIGTGKKITLECSQTMGHDKMYWYQQDPGMELHLIHYSYGVNSTEKGDLSSESTVSRIRTEHFPLTLESARPSHTSQYLCASSEGRAPSTDTQYFGPGTRLTVL.

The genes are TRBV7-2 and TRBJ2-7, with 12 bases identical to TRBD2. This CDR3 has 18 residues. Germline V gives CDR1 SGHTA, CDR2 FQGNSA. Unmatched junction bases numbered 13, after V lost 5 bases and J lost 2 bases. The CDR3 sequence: CASSPKRLAGGPPYEQYF. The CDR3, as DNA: TGTGCCAGCAGCCCAAAGCGGCTAGCGGGAGGGCCCCCCTACGAGCAGTACTTC. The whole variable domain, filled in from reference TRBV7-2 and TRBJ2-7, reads GAGVSQSPSNKVTEKGKDVELRCDPISGHTALYWYRQSLGQGLEFLIYFQGNSAPDKSGLPSDRFSAERTGGSVSTLTIQRTQQEDSAVYLCASSPKRLAGGPPYEQYFGPGTRLTVT.

CDR3 amino acids: CASSFTAGGGSYNEQFF. The CDR3 bases are TGTGCCAGCAGCTTTACGGCGGGGGGGGGTTCCTACAATGAGCAGTTCTTC. The chain uses TRBV7-9 and TRBJ2-1; 9 bases map to TRBD2. V lost 3 bases to trimming and J lost 1 base; unmatched junction nucleotides: 7. The V gene's germline CDR1 is SEHNR and CDR2 FQNEAQ (reference sequence). The CDR3 is made up of 17 amino acids.

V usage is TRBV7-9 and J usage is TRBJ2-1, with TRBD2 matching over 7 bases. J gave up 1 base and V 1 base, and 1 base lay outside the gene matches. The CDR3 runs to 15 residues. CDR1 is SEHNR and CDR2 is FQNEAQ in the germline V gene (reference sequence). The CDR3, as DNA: TGTGCCAGCAGCTTAGACGGGAGGTCCTACAATGAGCAGTTCTTC. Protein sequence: CASSLDGRSYNEQFF.

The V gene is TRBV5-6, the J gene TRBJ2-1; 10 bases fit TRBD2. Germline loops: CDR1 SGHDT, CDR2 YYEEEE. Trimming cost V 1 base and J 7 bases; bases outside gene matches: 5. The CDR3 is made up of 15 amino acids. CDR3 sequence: CASSLKREGRNEQFF. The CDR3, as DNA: TGTGCCAGCAGCTTGAAGCGGGAGGGCCGGAATGAGCAGTTCTTC.

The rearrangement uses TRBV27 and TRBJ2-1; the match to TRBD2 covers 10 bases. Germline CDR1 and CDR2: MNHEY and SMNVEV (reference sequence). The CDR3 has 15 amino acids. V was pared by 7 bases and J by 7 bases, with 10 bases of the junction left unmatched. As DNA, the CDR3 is TGTGCCAGCAACACCCTCGGGACTAGCGATAATGAGCAGTTCTTC. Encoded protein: CASNTLGTSDNEQFF.

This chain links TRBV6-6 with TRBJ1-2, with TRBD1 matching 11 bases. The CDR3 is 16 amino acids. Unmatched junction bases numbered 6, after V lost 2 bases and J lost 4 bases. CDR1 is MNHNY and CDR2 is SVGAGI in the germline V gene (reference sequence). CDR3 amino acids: CASSYPRDRGGYGYTF. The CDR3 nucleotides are TGTGCCAGCAGTTACCCCCGGGACAGGGGGGGCTATGGCTACACCTTC.

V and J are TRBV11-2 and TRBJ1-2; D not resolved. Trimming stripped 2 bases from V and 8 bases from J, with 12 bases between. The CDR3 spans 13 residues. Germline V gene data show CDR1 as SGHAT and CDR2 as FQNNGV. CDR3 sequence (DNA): TGTGCCAGCAGCTTACCCCCTTTGAGGGGCTACACCTTC. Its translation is CASSLPPLRGYTF.

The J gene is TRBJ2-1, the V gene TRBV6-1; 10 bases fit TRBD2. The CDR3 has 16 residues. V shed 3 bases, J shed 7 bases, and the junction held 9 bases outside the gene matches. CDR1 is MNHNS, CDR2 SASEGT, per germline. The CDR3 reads CASSEGGLAGDNEQFF. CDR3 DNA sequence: TGTGCCAGCAGTGAGGGTGGGCTAGCGGGGGATAATGAGCAGTTCTTC.

CDR3 protein: CASSPDGRDREPYGYTF. The CDR3 bases are TGCGCCAGCAGCCCCGACGGGAGGGACAGGGAGCCCTATGGCTACACCTTC. The V gene is TRBV4-3, the J gene TRBJ1-2; 9 bases fit TRBD1. V trimming: 4 bases; J trimming: 4 bases; junction bases outside the gene matches: 13. Germline V lookup: CDR1 LGHNA, CDR2 YSLEER. The CDR3 is 17 amino acids.

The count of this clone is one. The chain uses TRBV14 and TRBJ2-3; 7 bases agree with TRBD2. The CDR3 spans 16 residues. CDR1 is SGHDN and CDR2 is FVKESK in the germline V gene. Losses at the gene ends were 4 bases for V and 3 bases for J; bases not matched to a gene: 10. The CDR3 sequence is CASSLLRGDETDTQYF. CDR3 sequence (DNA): TGTGCCAGCAGCCTCCTCCGGGGGGATGAAACAGATACGCAGTATTTT.

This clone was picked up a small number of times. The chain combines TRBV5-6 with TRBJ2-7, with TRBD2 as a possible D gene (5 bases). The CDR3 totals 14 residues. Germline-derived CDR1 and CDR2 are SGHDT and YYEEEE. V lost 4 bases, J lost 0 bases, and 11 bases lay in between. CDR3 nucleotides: TGTGCCAGCAGCCCCCGGGATCACTCCTACGAGCAGTACTTC. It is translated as CASSPRDHSYEQYF.